These T cell receptor beta chains were read from a single sample in a study of T cell changes during pregnancy in multiple sclerosis. Profiling relied on immunoSEQ multiplex PCR, and the TCRdb table lists in-frame clones only, not all of them. The sample lists approximately 70,000 clones, 92% occurring once. This material consisted of peripheral blood, taken after pregnancy. The receptor set was obtained from a female donor with multiple sclerosis, enrolled in a pregnancy study. CDR3s include the opening cysteine and the closing phenylalanine or tryptophan. Fields, in order: D gene, clone size, J gene, V gene, CDR3 DNA, CDR3 protein. D genes are given only for firm matches. The size entry is marked missing in some rows and otherwise reads once, few, many or a size class.

d_call: TRBD1; clone_size: NA; j_call: TRBJ1-2; v_call: TRBV13; cdr3_nt: TGTGCCAGCAGCTTAACTTACAGGGGGGGAGGCTACACCTTC; cdr3_aa: CASSLTYRGGGYTF
d_call: NA; clone_size: NA; j_call: TRBJ1-1; v_call: TRBV2; cdr3_nt: TGTGCCAGCAATCTCATGCGAGACACTGAAGCTTTCTTT; cdr3_aa: CASNLMRDTEAFF
d_call: TRBD2; clone_size: NA; j_call: TRBJ2-3; v_call: TRBV5-4; cdr3_nt: TGTGCCAGCAGCTTCTCGTTCGGGGGGAGCACAGATACGCAGTATTTT; cdr3_aa: CASSFSFGGSTDTQYF
d_call: TRBD2; clone_size: NA; j_call: TRBJ2-1; v_call: TRBV10-1; cdr3_nt: TGCGCCAGCAGTGAAGGGAGGGAGATCTACAATGAGCAGTTCTTC; cdr3_aa: CASSEGREIYNEQFF
d_call: NA; clone_size: NA; j_call: TRBJ1-5; v_call: TRBV30; cdr3_nt: TGTGCCTGGAGTGTCAGGGAGGGCCAGCCCCAGCATTTT; cdr3_aa: CAWSVREGQPQHF
d_call: TRBD1; clone_size: NA; j_call: TRBJ2-2; v_call: TRBV27; cdr3_nt: TGTGCCAGCCTGCCGAGGGACAGGGTAAACACCGGGGAGCTGTTTTTT; cdr3_aa: CASLPRDRVNTGELFF
d_call: TRBD2; clone_size: NA; j_call: TRBJ2-1; v_call: TRBV2; cdr3_nt: TGTGCCAGCAGCCCCGGATGGGGGACTAGCGGATCCTACAATGAGCAGTTCTTC; cdr3_aa: CASSPGWGTSGSYNEQFF
d_call: NA; clone_size: NA; j_call: TRBJ1-1; v_call: TRBV27; cdr3_nt: TGTGCCAGCAGTTTAATGGGGGCGAACACTGAAGCTTTCTTT; cdr3_aa: CASSLMGANTEAFF
d_call: TRBD2; clone_size: NA; j_call: TRBJ2-7; v_call: TRBV6-6; cdr3_nt: TGTGCCAGCAGTTACGAGCGGGGGGCCTACGAGCAGTACTTC; cdr3_aa: CASSYERGAYEQYF
d_call: TRBD1; clone_size: NA; j_call: TRBJ2-5; v_call: TRBV29-1; cdr3_nt: TGCAGCATTACAGGGGGAATTTTGGAGACCCAGTACTTC; cdr3_aa: CSITGGILETQYF
d_call: NA; clone_size: NA; j_call: TRBJ2-7; v_call: TRBV4-2; cdr3_nt: TGTGCCAGCAGCCCCCCCTTGGGAGCGGGCTACGAGCAGTACTTC; cdr3_aa: CASSPPLGAGYEQYF
d_call: TRBD1; clone_size: NA; j_call: TRBJ1-2; v_call: TRBV4-2; cdr3_nt: TGTGCCAGCAGCCAAGTTTCTGAAGAGACAGGGCTCTATGGCTACACCTTC; cdr3_aa: CASSQVSEETGLYGYTF
d_call: TRBD2; clone_size: once; j_call: TRBJ2-3; v_call: TRBV5-1; cdr3_nt: TGCGCCAGCAGCTTGCGAGGCGCTAGCGGGGGCACAGATACGCAGTATTTT; cdr3_aa: CASSLRGASGGTDTQYF
d_call: TRBD1; clone_size: NA; j_call: TRBJ2-7; v_call: TRBV6-5; cdr3_nt: TGTGCCAGCAGTTGGGACAGGAGCTCCTACGAGCAGTACTTC; cdr3_aa: CASSWDRSSYEQYF
d_call: TRBD2; clone_size: NA; j_call: TRBJ2-2; v_call: TRBV5-4; cdr3_nt: TGTGCCAGCAGACGGACTAGCGGGACGTCCACCGGGGAGCTGTTTTTT; cdr3_aa: CASRRTSGTSTGELFF
d_call: NA; clone_size: few; j_call: TRBJ1-5; v_call: TRBV6-6; cdr3_nt: TGTGCCAGCGGATCCAGAGGGAATCAGCCCCAGCATTTT; cdr3_aa: CASGSRGNQPQHF
d_call: NA; clone_size: once; j_call: TRBJ1-1; v_call: TRBV6-1; cdr3_nt: TGTGCCAGCATCCGAGTGGCAGGGAACACTGAAGCTTTCTTT; cdr3_aa: CASIRVAGNTEAFF
d_call: TRBD1; clone_size: NA; j_call: TRBJ1-1; v_call: TRBV5-6; cdr3_nt: TGTGCCAGCAGCTTTTGGAGGACAGGCCACACTGAAGCTTTCTTT; cdr3_aa: CASSFWRTGHTEAFF
d_call: TRBD1; clone_size: NA; j_call: TRBJ1-5; v_call: TRBV6-6; cdr3_nt: TGTGCCAGCAGTCTACAGGGGCACAATCAGCCCCAGCATTTT; cdr3_aa: CASSLQGHNQPQHF
d_call: TRBD1; clone_size: NA; j_call: TRBJ2-7; v_call: TRBV18; cdr3_nt: TGTGCCAGCTCACCACCAAACGGACAGGAGTACTACGAGCAGTACTTC; cdr3_aa: CASSPPNGQEYYEQYF
d_call: TRBD1; clone_size: NA; j_call: TRBJ1-5; v_call: TRBV12-5; cdr3_nt: TGTGCTAGTGGTTTGCTATCAGGGGGGAGCAATCAGCCCCAGCATTTT; cdr3_aa: CASGLLSGGSNQPQHF
d_call: TRBD2; clone_size: NA; j_call: TRBJ2-1; v_call: TRBV4-3; cdr3_nt: TGCGCCAGCAGCCACGACGAGGTATCTAGCGGGTATTACAATGAGCAGTTCTTC; cdr3_aa: CASSHDEVSSGYYNEQFF
d_call: NA; clone_size: NA; j_call: TRBJ2-3; v_call: TRBV9; cdr3_nt: TGTGCCAGCAGCGTAGGGGGCGGTCCCGTCACAGATACGCAGTATTTT; cdr3_aa: CASSVGGGPVTDTQYF
d_call: NA; clone_size: NA; j_call: TRBJ1-5; v_call: TRBV2; cdr3_nt: TGTGCCAGCAGTGAAGGGCGGACACCTTCGTATCAGCCCCAGCATTTT; cdr3_aa: CASSEGRTPSYQPQHF
d_call: NA; clone_size: NA; j_call: TRBJ2-7; v_call: TRBV28; cdr3_nt: TGTGCCAGCAATGGACAATTCGGATCCTACGAGCAGTACTTC; cdr3_aa: CASNGQFGSYEQYF
d_call: TRBD1; clone_size: once; j_call: TRBJ1-6; v_call: TRBV27; cdr3_nt: TGTGCCAGCAGTTTATTCTTCGGGACAGGGAATTCACCCCTCCACTTT; cdr3_aa: CASSLFFGTGNSPLHF
d_call: NA; clone_size: NA; j_call: TRBJ1-3; v_call: TRBV2; cdr3_nt: TGTGCCAGCAGCGAAAACTTTGGAAACACCATATATTTT; cdr3_aa: CASSENFGNTIYF
d_call: TRBD1; clone_size: NA; j_call: TRBJ2-1; v_call: TRBV5-4; cdr3_nt: TGTGCCAGCAGCGCCTGGACAGGGGGCTATGAGCAGTTCTTC; cdr3_aa: CASSAWTGGYEQFF
d_call: TRBD2; clone_size: NA; j_call: TRBJ2-1; v_call: TRBV19; cdr3_nt: TGTGCCAGTAGTATTTTGGCTAGCGGGAATCTTGGGGGTGAGCAGTTCTTC; cdr3_aa: CASSILASGNLGGEQFF